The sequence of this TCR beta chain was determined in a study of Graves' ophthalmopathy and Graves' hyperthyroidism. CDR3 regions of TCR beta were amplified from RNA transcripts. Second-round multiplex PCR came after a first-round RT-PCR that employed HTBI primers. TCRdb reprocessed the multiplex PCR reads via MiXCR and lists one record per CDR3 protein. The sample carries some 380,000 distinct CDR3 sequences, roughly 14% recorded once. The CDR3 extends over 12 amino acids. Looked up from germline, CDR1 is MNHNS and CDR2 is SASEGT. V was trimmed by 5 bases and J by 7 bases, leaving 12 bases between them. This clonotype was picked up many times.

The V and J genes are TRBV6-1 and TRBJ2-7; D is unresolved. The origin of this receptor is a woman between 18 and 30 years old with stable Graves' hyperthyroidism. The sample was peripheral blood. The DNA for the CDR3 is TGTGCCAGCAGTCCGCCCAAACTAGAGCAGTACTTC. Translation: CASSPPKLEQYF.